This TCR beta chain was profiled in a study of blood T cell repertoires in COVID-19 (TCRdb year 2020). About the investigation overall: The collaborator samples originated in the United States, Italy and Spain and spanned the acute and convalescent phases of COVID-19. The prospective study material was composed of cDNA or gDNA derived from T cells, B-cell-depleted T cells, or PBMCs. Subjects who had been exposed to COVID-19, were actively infected with it, or had recovered from it provided the deeply sampled blood TCRbeta repertoires that made up the dataset. The repertoires were released in a freely available public database meant as a resource for research on the immune response to SARS-CoV-2. Samples came from the ongoing ImmuneRACE study (first 160 participants) plus 1,254 subjects from 6 global collaborators. A de-identified subject ID, COVID-19 status, age in years and sex were almost always included in the sample metadata. HLA class I and class II types, where available, came from metadata supplied by the sample provider rather than from assay-based typing. General findings and caveats noted by the study authors: The quantity of clinical and demographic metadata differed by source and by participant and was supplied without curation.

TCRbeta CDR3 regions were amplified from genomic DNA using the immunoSEQ Assay, a bias-controlled multiplex PCR. The authors' analysis ran thus. The number of nucleated cells in each sample was estimated from the amplification of reference gene primers within the assay. Sequence reads were collapsed and filtered to measure the absolute abundance of every unique TCRbeta CDR3 rearrangement. For each sample, productive Simpson clonality was calculated as the square root of Simpson's diversity index over productive rearrangements. In TCRdb, the immuneACCESS table is reduced to in-frame sequences with V and J assigned. These tables do not hold every clone; where another copy was compared, an unresolved V gene accounts for under half, and the others remain unexplained. V, J and clone size are those of that table, while D and trimming were read from the DNA. Counted in this sample were 400,000 to 500,000 clones; about 88% of them appeared once. The ten largest clones add up to less than 1.5% of the sample.

Participants in the prospective study were aged 18 to 89 years, lived in about two dozen United States geographic areas, and enrolled through a virtual design. To assign participants to cohorts, the prospective study relied on clinical history that participants themselves reported in a screening survey and a study questionnaire. A participant counted as exposed if, within 2 weeks of entering the study, that participant had been in contact with someone who had a PCR-confirmed or clinician-diagnosed COVID-19 case. Each participant in the prospective study had whole blood, serum and a nasopharyngeal or oropharyngeal swab collected by mobile phlebotomists. Over a roughly 2-month period, participants in the prospective study had the option of providing additional blood draws and questionnaires. Prospective study blood samples were shipped either frozen or at room temperature before DNA extraction. Spanning cysteine to phenylalanine, the CDR3 consists of 14 amino acids. According to the germline V gene, CDR1 reads MNHNS and CDR2 reads SASEGT.

In regard to this clone: No antigen is known for it. The limits of the CDR3 on the DNA are not certain, so only TCRdb's listed CDR3 is given.

Specimen: PBMCs or T cells enriched from blood (not recorded which). This TCR was recovered from a woman under 30 who had been exposed to COVID-19. The sequence is built from TRBV6-1 and TRBJ2-1; the table's D gene call, TRBD2, was not cross checked with the DNA. The CDR3 region reads CASSEVGSGSRRFF.